A selection of T cell receptor beta chains follows, all from one sample in a study of blood T cell repertoires in COVID-19. Libraries were prepared by immunoSEQ multiplex PCR; TCRdb keeps only in-frame clonotypes and omits some of them. The repertoire includes about 120,000 clones, roughly 80% of them detected once, and approximately 7.9% sits in the top ten. The sample comprised peripheral blood. The receptor set was obtained from a man between 70 and 80 years old with acute or convalescent COVID-19. Each CDR3 is given with its conserved first and last residue. A D gene is named only where the DNA matches it firmly. A row's size may be missing; if present it is once, few, many or a size class.

j_gene,abundance,d_gene,v_gene,CDR3nt,CDR3aa
TRBJ1-2,NA,NA,TRBV28,TGTGCCAGCGTCCCGGCGGGCCATCACTATGGCTACACCTTC,CASVPAGHHYGYTF
TRBJ2-1,few,NA,TRBV5-1,TGCGCCAGCAGCTTGACGGGATCTATGGATGAGCAGTTCTTC,CASSLTGSMDEQFF
TRBJ2-1,NA,TRBD1,TRBV18,TGTGCCAGCTCACAACAGGGACAGGGGAATCTTTACAATGAGCAGTTCTTC,CASSQQGQGNLYNEQFF
TRBJ1-2,NA,NA,TRBV28,TGTGCCAGCAGCACGATAGGACTGGGCTATGGCTACACCTTC,CASSTIGLGYGYTF
TRBJ2-1,NA,NA,TRBV5-5,TGTGCCAGCAGAAATTCCGCATACTCAGGCAATGAGCAGTTCTTC,CASRNSAYSGNEQFF
TRBJ2-1,NA,NA,TRBV11-2,TGTGCCAGCAGTCCGGACGGAGGGAGGCAGTTCTTC,CASSPDGGRQFF
TRBJ2-3,NA,TRBD1,TRBV19,TGTGCCAGTAACGATCGGACAGGGATTACAGATACGCAGTATTTT,CASNDRTGITDTQYF
TRBJ1-2,NA,NA,TRBV2,TGTGCCAGCAGTCGGTCGGGGGGCTACACCTTC,CASSRSGGYTF
TRBJ1-1,NA,NA,TRBV6-5,TGTGCCAGCAGTTCTGTGAGGAACACTGAAGCTTTCTTT,CASSSVRNTEAFF
TRBJ1-3,few,NA,TRBV6-6,TGTGCCAGCAGTCCTCAGGCTACCTCTGGAAACACCATATATTTT,CASSPQATSGNTIYF
TRBJ2-5,NA,NA,TRBV5-4,TGTGCCAGCAGTCTCCGGGACACCCAAGAGACCCAGTACTTC,CASSLRDTQETQYF
TRBJ1-2,NA,TRBD1,TRBV30,TGTGCCTGGAGAAGGATAGGGGACAGGGTCTATGGCTACACCTTC,CAWRRIGDRVYGYTF
TRBJ2-1,NA,NA,TRBV5-4,TGTGCCAGCAGCTTGGTAGCAGGGAACAATGAGCAGTTCTTC,CASSLVAGNNEQFF
TRBJ1-6,NA,TRBD1,TRBV5-1,TGCGCCAGCAGCAGGTGGACAGGGGGTGATTCACCCCTCCACTTT,CASSRWTGGDSPLHF
TRBJ1-2,NA,NA,TRBV30,TGTGCCTGGAGTGTACAGGGCAGCTATGGCTACACCTTC,CAWSVQGSYGYTF
TRBJ1-6,NA,NA,TRBV7-3,TGTGCCAGCAGCTTAACTGGGCAGGGAAATTCACCCCTCCACTTT,CASSLTGQGNSPLHF
TRBJ2-7,NA,TRBD1,TRBV6-5,TGTGCCAGCATGAATCCGGGACAGAGCATATACGAGCAGTACTTC,CASMNPGQSIYEQYF
TRBJ1-1,many,NA,TRBV24-1,TGTGCCACCAGTCGCAAAGGAGTGGCTGAAGCTTTCTTT,CATSRKGVAEAFF
TRBJ2-3,NA,NA,TRBV18,TGTGCCAGCTCACCACCTTCAGGCAGCACAGATACGCAGTATTTT,CASSPPSGSTDTQYF
TRBJ1-1,once,NA,TRBV3-1/TRBV3-2,TGTGCCAGCAGCCAATATCAGGGGAACGCTGAAGCTTTCTTT,CASSQYQGNAEAFF
TRBJ1-2,NA,TRBD1,TRBV29-1,TGCAGCGGTGGCAACCAGGGGGCGATTGGCTACACCTTC,CSGGNQGAIGYTF
TRBJ2-2,NA,TRBD1,TRBV2,TGTGCCTCCCAGGGGGGACAGGGGGATGTCGGGGAGCTGTTTTTT,CASQGGQGDVGELFF
TRBJ2-5,NA,TRBD1,TRBV5-4,TGTGCCAGCAGCGACAGGGGAAACCAAGAGACCCAGTACTTC,CASSDRGNQETQYF
TRBJ1-2,NA,NA,TRBV28,TGTGCCAGCAGTTTTCGGGGGGGAGGATATGGCTACACCTTC,CASSFRGGGYGYTF
TRBJ1-1,NA,TRBD1,TRBV2,TGTGCCAGCAGGGGACAGGGTGGTTTCGAAGCTTTCTTT,CASRGQGGFEAFF
TRBJ2-2,NA,NA,TRBV19,TGTGCCAGTAGTATCCCCCAGAACACCGGGGAGCTGTTTTTT,CASSIPQNTGELFF
TRBJ2-5,NA,TRBD2,TRBV5-1,TGCGCCAGCAGCTTGGTTGGACTAGCGGGAGTAGAGACCCAGTACTTC,CASSLVGLAGVETQYF